This T cell receptor beta chain was sequenced in a study of shared clonotypes between healthy human individuals. Using immunoSEQ multiplex PCR, the repertoire was profiled, and TCRdb retains in-frame clones only, with some absent. The sample records 2 million or so clones, roughly 94% being singletons. Positive CCR7 selection of CD45RO-negative cells yielded the naive CD8 cells, and terminally differentiated effector memory CD45RA+ cells were excluded. The CDR3 totals 16 residues. Trimming pared 2 bases from V and 0 bases from J, leaving 12 bases between. Germline V gives CDR1 SGHDT, CDR2 YYEEEE. General study results and limits: Rarefaction exposed incomplete sorted-subset sequencing despite large depth. With few donors, the genetic and exposure-history diversity represented was limited.

A remark on this clone: The antigen is undetermined.

The clonotype originates from a man between 18 and 35 years old in good health. The sequenced material came from naive CD8+ T cells sorted from blood. The chain employs TRBV5-6 and TRBJ2-4; possibly TRBD2 for D (6 bases). CDR3 residues: CASSFRGELAKNIQYF. DNA for the CDR3: TGTGCCAGCAGCTTCCGCGGGGAGCTAGCCAAAAACATTCAGTACTTC.